The 13 T cell receptor beta chains in this list originate from one sample, sequenced in a study of OX40 agonist ivuxolimab in advanced cancers. Assay: immunoSEQ multiplex PCR; the TCRdb copy retains only in-frame clones and omits some. The table shows 15,000 to 20,000 clones, with less than 85% occurring only once. This specimen was CD4+ or CD8+ T cells sorted from blood, taken in a trial of the OX40 agonist ivuxolimab. These receptors were obtained from an adult with an advanced solid tumor such as melanoma, head and neck, liver or kidney cancer.

In this sample, this clone turned up once. This chain links TRBV9 with TRBJ1-3; D is unresolved. Germline V gives CDR1 SGDLS, CDR2 YYNGEE. The ends were cut back, 2 bases at V and 2 bases at J, with 11 bases in the middle. The CDR3 has 15 residues. This chain's CDR3 is CASSVSNLPGNTIYF. The CDR3 DNA reads TGTGCCAGCAGCGTCAGCAACCTCCCTGGAAACACCATATATTTT.

V usage is TRBV4-3 and J usage is TRBJ1-3; D is uncertain. The CDR3 is 18 amino acids. V gave up 0 bases and J gave up 3 bases, with 18 bases separating them. Germline CDR1 and CDR2: LGHNA and YSLEER. This CDR3 reads CASSQDWVGSTYGNTIYF. The CDR3 DNA reads as TGCGCCAGCAGCCAAGATTGGGTCGGCTCTACCTATGGAAACACCATATATTTT.

The J gene is TRBJ1-5, the V gene TRBV9, with D perhaps TRBD1 (5 bases). The CDR3 consists of 15 residues. Trimming pared 0 bases from V and 1 base from J, leaving 8 bases between. Germline lookup yields CDR1 SGDLS and CDR2 YYNGEE. CDR3 protein: CASSVDPGSNQPQHF. The CDR3 DNA is TGTGCCAGCAGCGTAGACCCAGGGAGCAATCAGCCCCAGCATTTT.

The V and J genes are TRBV7-3 and TRBJ2-1, with 12 bases identical to TRBD2. The CDR3 is 16 residues long. With 5 bases clipped from V and 0 bases from J, the junction kept 2 bases outside the gene matches. Germline CDR1 is SGHTA and CDR2 is FQGTGA. This CDR3 is CASSQTSGSSYNEQFF. The CDR3 nucleotides read TGTGCCAGCAGCCAGACTAGCGGGAGCTCCTACAATGAGCAGTTCTTC.

The rearrangement links TRBV4-3 to TRBJ2-1, with 10 bases identical to TRBD2. J gave up 9 bases and V 0 bases, and 8 bases lay outside the gene matches. Germline CDR1 LGHNA, CDR2 YSLEER. This CDR3 is 16 amino acids long. The CDR3 region is CASSQDGSGGAGEQFF. The CDR3, as DNA: TGCGCCAGCAGCCAAGATGGAAGCGGGGGGGCAGGTGAGCAGTTCTTC.

The rearrangement uses TRBV28 and TRBJ1-1, with D possibly being TRBD1 (5 bases). There are 14 residues in the CDR3. Between the trimmed V and J ends, which lost 9 bases and 1 base, there was a span of 15 bases. Looked up from germline, CDR1 is MDHEN and CDR2 is SYDVKM. The CDR3 loop reads CASKGAVANTEAFF. The CDR3 region has the DNA TGTGCCAGTAAAGGGGCCGTAGCGAACACTGAAGCTTTCTTT. Variable domain in full (rest from reference TRBV28 and TRBJ1-1): DVKVTQSSRYLVKRTGEKVFLECVQDMDHENMFWYRQDPGLGLRLIYFSYDVKMKEKGDIPEGYSVSREKKERFSLILESASTNQTSMYLCASKGAVANTEAFFGQGTRLTVV.

The chain is built from TRBV29-1 and TRBJ2-7, with D hard to call. The CDR3 contains 12 residues. Germline V gene sequence: CDR1 SQVTM, CDR2 ANQGSEA. The V gene lost 4 bases and the J gene lost 7 bases, with 14 bases spanning the gap. DNA of the CDR3: TGCAGCGTTGCGTCTGGGTCCTGGGAGCAGTACTTC. This gives the protein CSVASGSWEQYF.

By frequency in the sample, this clone is medium-sized. J is TRBJ1-2 and V is TRBV2, with TRBD1 identical over 8 bases. V shed 3 bases and J 3 bases; nucleotides not matched to a gene: 6. The length of the CDR3 is 15 residues. CDR1 and CDR2 (germline): SNHLY, FYNNEI. The CDR3 reads CASSEVGQGYYGYTF. CDR3 bases: TGTGCCAGCAGTGAGGTTGGACAGGGCTACTATGGCTACACCTTC.

The rearrangement uses TRBV28 and TRBJ1-5; the D gene is possibly TRBD1 (5 bases). Trimming stripped 5 bases from V and 11 bases from J, with 25 bases between. Germline CDR1 is MDHEN and CDR2 is SYDVKM. The CDR3 runs 16 residues. The CDR3 DNA sequence: TGTGCCAGCAGTAATAGTGCAGGGCGGGGAAACATGGCCCAGCATTTT. It encodes CASSNSAGRGNMAQHF.

This clone was recorded only once. The genes are TRBV4-2 and TRBJ1-1; TRBD1 aligns across 10 bases. Germline lookup yields CDR1 LGHNA and CDR2 YNFKEQ. The CDR3 loop spans 16 amino acids. The V segment lost 2 bases and the J segment 4 bases; nucleotides outside the gene matches: 7. CDR3 sequence reads: CASSQRQGAGGTEAFF. CDR3 nucleotides: TGTGCCAGCAGCCAACGACAGGGGGCGGGGGGCACTGAAGCTTTCTTT.

The chain couples TRBV5-1 to TRBJ2-7; 7 bases align to TRBD1. This CDR3 region has 16 residues. V dropped 4 bases and J dropped 3; count of bases not matched to a gene: 13. Germline CDR1 and CDR2: SGHRS and YFSETQ. The CDR3 protein is CASSMPEQGILYEQYF. The CDR3 DNA sequence: TGCGCCAGCAGCATGCCGGAACAGGGGATCCTCTACGAGCAGTACTTC.

This clone has only one observation. The rearrangement uses TRBV21-1 and TRBJ1-5; the table's D call of TRBD1 was not tested on the DNA. TRBV21-1 is a pseudogene segment. The length of the CDR3 is 18 residues. As DNA, the CDR3 is TGTGCCAGCAGCAACTATTGGACAGGGGGCACTGGCAATCAGCCCCAGCATTTT. Translated, it gives CASSNYWTGGTGNQPQHF.

This chain connects TRBV5-1 to TRBJ1-2, with D perhaps matching TRBD1 (5 bases). V was pared by 4 bases and J by 8 bases, with 21 bases between. From germline, CDR1 is SGHRS and CDR2 YFSETQ. The CDR3 sequence is 15 residues long. The CDR3 is CASSPDRGVDRGYTF. DNA for the CDR3: TGCGCCAGCAGCCCGGACCGCGGGGTAGACAGAGGCTACACCTTC.